The 5 T cell receptor beta chains below were found in one sample sequenced in a study of T cell changes during pregnancy in multiple sclerosis. Assay: immunoSEQ multiplex PCR; the TCRdb copy retains only in-frame clones and omits some. The sample lists under 75,000 clones; around nine tenths were seen once. The sample was peripheral blood, taken in the third trimester of pregnancy. These receptors were obtained from a female donor in good health, enrolled as a control in a pregnancy study.

This chain connects TRBV6-1 to TRBJ2-5; D might be TRBD1 (5 bases). Germline loops: CDR1 MNHNS, CDR2 SASEGT. Trimming removed 4 bases at V and 4 bases at J, with 7 bases between. The CDR3 runs 12 residues. Here the CDR3 DNA reads TGTGCCAGCAGTGCAGGGCGAGAGACCCAGTACTTC. Its protein is CASSAGRETQYF.

The chain uses TRBV7-2 and TRBJ2-5, with TRBD1 identical over 10 bases. This CDR3 is built from 15 residues. From germline, CDR1 is SGHTA and CDR2 FQGNSA. V dropped 1 base and J dropped 5; count of bases not matched to a gene: 4. DNA of the CDR3: TGTGCCAGCAGCTTAGGGGACAGGGGTGTGGAGACCCAGTACTTC. This codes for CASSLGDRGVETQYF.

As regards this clone: Mismatch with germline at one junction end may stem from a read error. The genes are TRBV7-7 and TRBJ2-5, with D perhaps matching TRBD1 (5 bases). The CDR3 runs 15 residues. Germline V gene lookup returns CDR1 SSHAT and CDR2 FNYEAQ (reference sequence). The CDR3 nucleotides are TGTGCTAGCAGCCCGACAGTTGGCCCCCAAGAGACCCAGTACTTC. Its protein product is CASSPTVGPQETQYF.

This sequence joins TRBV5-1 and TRBJ1-2; 8 bases are a match to TRBD1. This CDR3 is 15 amino acids long. Germline V gene data show CDR1 as SGHRS and CDR2 as YFSETQ. Trimming cost V 0 bases and J 3 bases; bases outside gene matches: 4. Here the CDR3 reads CASSLAGQGDYGYTF. DNA of the CDR3: TGCGCCAGCAGCTTGGCTGGACAGGGAGACTATGGCTACACCTTC. Variable domain in full (rest from reference TRBV5-1 and TRBJ1-2): KAGVTQTPRYLIKTRGQQVTLSCSPISGHRSVSWYQQTPGQGLQFLFEYFSETQRNKGNFPGRFSGRQFSNSRSEMNVSTLELGDSALYLCASSLAGQGDYGYTFGSGTRLTVV.

This chain links TRBV18 with TRBJ1-1; D ambiguous. The CDR3 consists of 14 residues. CDR1 KGHSH and CDR2 LQKENI come from the germline V gene. The V gene lost 3 bases and the J gene lost 1 base, with 9 bases spanning the gap. In nucleotides, the CDR3 is TGTGCCAGCTCACCGGGCCAGCAGAACACTGAAGCTTTCTTT. It codes for CASSPGQQNTEAFF.